This entry describes one TCR beta chain. What antigen it recognizes has not been identified. No qualities accompany the bases; no much larger clone lies one base away. Thawed PBMCs were FACS-sorted into unstimulated Tregs (CD4+CD25+CD127-), CD4+ non-Tregs (CD4+CD25-), CD4 cells and CD8 cells. Healthy control blood came either as purchased buffy coats or from healthy volunteers. Healthy control blood was separated into PBMCs by Ficoll density gradient and cryopreserved, and patient PBMCs were collected both before and after transplant. For TCRbeta CDR3 sequencing, genomic DNA was extracted from sorted cells using the QIAGEN DNeasy Blood and Tissue Kit. High-throughput TCRbeta CDR3 sequencing, which included PCR amplification with bias correction and internal controls, was done commercially through immunoSEQ. The authors' analysis ran thus. Unique productive TCRbeta sequences were defined by CDR3 nucleotide sequence when primers matched and otherwise by CDR3 amino acid sequence together with Vbeta and Jbeta genes. To correct for sorting error, sequences found in more than one sorted population at a frequency ratio of 2:1 or less were discarded, and the remaining shared sequences were assigned to the population with the higher frequency. A sequence was defined as donor-reactive if the sequence was expanded at least 5-fold in CFSE-low cells compared with unstimulated cells and had a frequency of at least 0.01% in CFSE-low cells. Jensen-Shannon divergence, calculated on the top 100 TCRbeta sequences ranked by frequency, was used to quantify repertoire divergence. For any sample with multiple sequencing runs, sorting error was corrected in each run separately before the runs were pooled. What TCRdb holds here is the immuneACCESS table cut down to in-frame rearrangements. Part of the clones is not present; checked against another copy, under half of the missing clones reflect an unresolved V gene, and the others are unexplained. Clone size and V and J calls were adopted from that table, with D and trimming inferred from the DNA. The sample profile shows 100,000 to 150,000 clones; almost 95% of them were found once. Approximately 0.59% of the sample rests with the top ten.

This record comes from a study of Tregs in tolerant kidney transplant recipients (dated by TCRdb to the late 2010s). For the wider study: The study used TCRbeta sequencing to identify donor-specific regulatory T cells before combined kidney and bone marrow transplantation, then tracked those cells after transplant. In a few healthy controls, several methods of expanding Tregs specific for an allogeneic donor were compared by TCRbeta repertoire sequencing.

Relative to germline, V is missing 5 bases and J is missing 5 bases, with 11 bases of the junction outside any gene match. Its CDR3 holds 16 amino acids, cysteine through phenylalanine. Here the CDR3 DNA is all that survives: 48 bases in frame from base 1. From a lookup of the germline V gene (reference sequence), CDR1 and CDR2 are MNHNY and SVGAGI. Findings and caveats that apply to the study as a whole: Because the study included only a small number of patients, the results must be confirmed in larger populations and under other immunosuppression protocols. The most biologically relevant and donor-specific TCRbeta repertoire appeared to be identified by expanding Tregs with activated donor B cells. Although technical replication error seemed to be minimal, the question of biological reproducibility was not addressed directly.

This receptor was identified in a human donor in good health. Specimen: CD4+ T cells from blood. This chain is built from TRBV6-6 and TRBJ1-1, and TRBD1 aligns with 10 junction nucleotides. The CDR3 has the sequence CASSRQGAGQGTEAFF. The nucleotide sequence is TGTGCCAGCAGTCGACAGGGGGCCGGCCAAGGGACTGAAGCTTTCTTT.